The next 30 T cell receptor beta chains were all read from a single sample in a study of blood T cell repertoires in COVID-19. Repertoires were generated with immunoSEQ multiplex PCR, while TCRdb's copy carries only in-frame clones and drops some. The repertoire has roughly 100,000 clones, roughly 80% of them found once; the top ten carry approximately 15%. The specimen was peripheral blood. The origin of the receptors is a woman aged 80 or older with acute or convalescent COVID-19.

This clone appeared a single time. The V and J genes are TRBV3-1 (or the pseudogene TRBV3-2) and TRBJ1-6; 10 nucleotides line up with TRBD1. The CDR3 loop spans 19 amino acids. Germline-derived CDR1 and CDR2 are LGHDT and YNNKEL (reference sequence). Unmatched junction bases numbered 11, after V lost 4 bases and J lost 2 bases. The CDR3 region is CASSPSTGGAGAYNSPLHF. The CDR3 nucleotides are TGTGCCAGCAGCCCATCGACAGGGGGCGCGGGGGCCTATAATTCACCCCTCCACTTT.

This chain links TRBV6-5 with TRBJ2-7, with 12 bases fitting TRBD2. This CDR3 is built from 15 residues. The V gene's germline CDR1 is MNHEY and CDR2 SVGAGI. Trimming took 7 bases from V and 3 from J; bases not matched to a gene: 7. The chain's CDR3 is CASTPLAGGFYEQYV. The CDR3 bases are TGTGCCAGCACCCCACTAGCGGGAGGTTTCTACGAGCAGTACGTC.

The V call is TRBV5-1, the J call TRBJ2-5; 8 bases map to TRBD1. V lost 4 bases and J lost 0; bases outside the gene matches: 8. The CDR3 has 16 residues. Per germline, CDR1 SGHRS and CDR2 YFSETQ. Here the CDR3 reads CASSLGDRLNQETQYF. In DNA, the CDR3 is TGCGCCAGCAGCCTAGGGGACAGGCTTAACCAAGAGACCCAGTACTTC.

The V call is TRBV30, the J call TRBJ1-2; D might be TRBD1 (6 bases). Trimming cost V 5 bases and J 7 bases, with 17 bases left between them. The CDR3 extends over 13 amino acids. Germline V lookup: CDR1 GTSNPN, CDR2 SVGIG (reference sequence). The CDR3 protein is CAWSRFQGTGYTF. CDR3 DNA sequence: TGTGCCTGGTCGAGGTTCCAGGGGACTGGCTACACCTTC.

There are a few counts of this clone. The rearrangement links TRBV6-5 to TRBJ1-2, with 8 bases that match TRBD1. The CDR3 runs 14 residues. Germline lookup yields CDR1 MNHEY and CDR2 SVGAGI. J lost 8 bases, V lost 2 bases, and 7 bases had no gene match. Here the CDR3 reads CASSYPGQGGGYTF. CDR3 bases: TGTGCCAGCAGTTACCCCGGACAGGGCGGAGGCTACACCTTC.

The chain combines TRBV14 with TRBJ2-1, with 9 bases lining up with TRBD2. Germline V gene data show CDR1 as SGHDN and CDR2 as FVKESK. CDR3 size: 15 residues. Trimming at V came to 3 bases and at J to 6 bases, leaving 6 bases not matched to a gene. The CDR3 region has the DNA TGTGCCAGCAGCCAGAGTCTAGCGGGACCCAATGAGCAGTTCTTC. Translated: CASSQSLAGPNEQFF.

V and J are TRBV5-6 and TRBJ1-4, with 9 positions matching TRBD1. Germline CDR1 SGHDT, CDR2 YYEEEE. This CDR3 is built from 14 residues. Trimming cost V 4 bases and J 6 bases; bases outside gene matches: 4. The CDR3 sequence: CASSLQGAYEKLFF. The CDR3 DNA reads TGTGCCAGCAGCCTACAGGGGGCCTATGAAAAACTGTTTTTT.

The rearrangement uses TRBV28 and TRBJ2-4, with 9 bases lining up with TRBD1. V lost 5 bases and J lost 1; bases outside the gene matches: 6. CDR1 is MDHEN, CDR2 SYDVKM, per germline. The CDR3 spans 16 residues. CDR3 protein: CASSVGQGTAKNIQYF. The CDR3, as DNA: TGTGCCAGCAGTGTAGGACAGGGGACGGCCAAAAACATTCAGTACTTC.

V usage is TRBV12-3 or TRBV12-4 and J usage is TRBJ1-1; D remains ambiguous. The CDR3 loop spans 13 amino acids. V lost 6 bases and J lost 5, with 13 bases in between. The CDR3 region has the DNA TGTGCCAGCAGGAAGGGAGTAGCAACTGAAGCTTTCTTT. Translation gives CASRKGVATEAFF.

The V gene is TRBV20-1, the J gene TRBJ2-2, with a possible D match to TRBD1 (6 bases). Looked up from germline, CDR1 is DFQATT and CDR2 is SNEGSKA (reference sequence). The CDR3 has 17 residues. V gave up 3 bases and J gave up 5 bases, with 22 bases separating them. The CDR3 nucleotides are TGCAGTGCTAGTGAGGGACAAACGACTTCACGGACCGGGGAGCTGTTTTTT. Translated, it gives CSASEGQTTSRTGELFF.

The chain has TRBV7-9 and TRBJ2-6, with 8 bases fitting TRBD1. Trimming at V came to 2 bases and at J to 1 base, leaving 7 bases not matched to a gene. This CDR3 spans 18 amino acids. Germline V gives CDR1 SEHNR, CDR2 FQNEAQ (reference sequence). The CDR3: CASSLRWDRSSGANVLTF. CDR3 DNA sequence: TGTGCCAGCAGCTTACGCTGGGACAGGTCGTCTGGGGCCAACGTCCTGACTTTC.

The gene calls are TRBV2 and TRBJ2-3, with 12 nucleotides matching TRBD1. The CDR3 sequence is 16 residues long. In germline, CDR1 is SNHLY, CDR2 FYNNEI. The junction had 14 bases not matched to a gene; V was cut back by 6 bases and J by 10 bases. Here the CDR3 reads CASRTSRDRGPSAQYF. The CDR3 nucleotides read TGTGCCAGCAGAACCTCCAGGGACAGGGGGCCCTCCGCGCAGTATTTT.

The chain uses TRBV7-9 and TRBJ2-1; tentatively, D is TRBD1 (5 bases). This CDR3 comprises 14 residues. V was clipped by 5 bases and J by 7 bases, with 15 bases between them. Germline V CDR1 and CDR2: SEHNR, FQNEAQ (reference sequence). In nucleotides, the CDR3 is TGTGCCAGCAGCCCACAGGACCTTTGGAATGAGCAGTTCTTC. Its translation is CASSPQDLWNEQFF.

The gene calls are TRBV5-1 and TRBJ2-2; D ambiguous. The CDR3 runs 14 residues. The germline CDR1 and CDR2 sequences are SGHRS and YFSETQ. Trimming removed 0 bases from V and 4 bases from J, with 7 bases in between. CDR3 bases: TGCGCCAGCAGCTTGGCCGGGTTCACCGGGGAGCTGTTTTTT. Translation: CASSLAGFTGELFF.

V usage is TRBV19 and J usage is TRBJ2-7, with D unresolved. The CDR3 has 14 residues. Germline V gives CDR1 LNHDA, CDR2 SQIVND (reference sequence). Trimming cost V 10 bases and J 1 base, with 17 bases left between them. CDR3 residues: CATLNPYESYEQYF. The CDR3 DNA reads as TGTGCCACCCTAAACCCCTACGAGTCCTACGAGCAGTACTTC.

V usage is TRBV19 and J usage is TRBJ1-5, with D perhaps matching TRBD1 (5 bases). V lost 5 bases and J 7 bases, leaving 21 bases between the germline ends. There are 16 residues in the CDR3. CDR1 is LNHDA, CDR2 SQIVND, per germline (reference sequence). CDR3 sequence reads: CASSHWGGAEDQPQHF. CDR3 in DNA: TGTGCCAGTAGTCATTGGGGAGGGGCAGAGGACCAGCCCCAGCATTTT.

The rearrangement joins TRBV5-1 to TRBJ2-5; unclear D gene. CDR3 size: 12 residues. The germline V gene has CDR1 SGHRS and CDR2 YFSETQ. V dropped 4 bases and J dropped 2 bases, with 6 bases sitting between them. CDR3 in amino acids: CASSAEQETQYF. As DNA, the CDR3 is TGCGCCAGCAGCGCGGAGCAAGAGACCCAGTACTTC.

The count of this clone is one. The J gene is TRBJ2-5, the V gene TRBV11-2, with 9 positions matching TRBD2. Germline V gene data show CDR1 as SGHAT and CDR2 as FQNNGV. The CDR3 is 15 residues long. Trimming removed 5 bases from V and 1 base from J; junction bases left unmatched: 5. CDR3 loop: CASSNGGGGQETQYF. CDR3 bases: TGTGCCAGCAGCAACGGCGGGGGGGGCCAAGAGACCCAGTACTTC.

The J gene is TRBJ2-5, the V gene TRBV2; D remains ambiguous. The CDR3 is made up of 14 amino acids. The V gene lost 6 bases and the J gene lost 4 bases, with 15 bases spanning the gap. CDR1 is SNHLY, CDR2 FYNNEI, per germline. CDR3 DNA sequence: TGTGCCAGCAGGGCAAGCGACGGCGGAGAGACCCAGTACTTC. Protein product: CASRASDGGETQYF.

The chain recombines TRBV6-5 with TRBJ1-1; D ambiguous. Trimming left V 0 bases short and J 1 base short, with 12 bases between. The CDR3 extends over 16 amino acids. The germline V gene encodes CDR1 MNHEY and CDR2 SVGAGI. CDR3 loop: CASSYSLFRWNTEAFF. The CDR3 region has the DNA TGTGCCAGCAGTTACTCTCTATTTCGTTGGAACACTGAAGCTTTCTTT.

The chain employs TRBV3-1 (or the pseudogene TRBV3-2) and TRBJ2-3; 7 nucleotides match TRBD2. Trimming at V came to 1 base and at J to 2 bases, leaving 6 bases not matched to a gene. The CDR3 runs 16 residues. The V gene's germline CDR1 is LGHDT and CDR2 YNNKEL (reference sequence). The CDR3 sequence is CASSQAPAGHTDTQYF. The DNA for the CDR3 is TGTGCCAGCAGCCAAGCCCCAGCGGGGCACACAGATACGCAGTATTTT.

The chain combines TRBV6-5 with TRBJ2-7; D might be TRBD1 (6 bases). Trimming took off 0 bases at V and 3 bases at J, with 12 bases between the two ends. Germline values: CDR1 MNHEY, CDR2 SVGAGI. The CDR3 has 15 amino acids. This CDR3 reads CASSYSSTGIYEQYF. The CDR3 nucleotides read TGTGCCAGCAGTTACTCCTCGACAGGAATCTACGAGCAGTACTTC.

J is TRBJ2-7 and V is TRBV2, with a weak D call TRBD2 (6 bases). Trimming stripped 6 bases from V and 2 bases from J, with 11 bases between. This CDR3 is built from 13 residues. Per germline, CDR1 SNHLY and CDR2 FYNNEI. The CDR3 DNA reads as TGTGCCAGCAGGGGCGGGGTAACCTACGAGCAGTACGTC. Translated, it gives CASRGGVTYEQYV.

In this sample, this clone turned up once. The V call is TRBV5-5, the J call TRBJ1-2, with 8 nucleotides matching TRBD1. This CDR3 contains 18 residues. Trimming took 4 bases from V and 7 from J; bases not matched to a gene: 21. Germline V CDR1 and CDR2: SGHKS, YYEKEE (reference sequence). CDR3 coding DNA: TGTGCCAGCAGCCCACTTCCGGGCAGGGGGCCAGATTCAAGTGGCTACACCTTC. It is translated as CASSPLPGRGPDSSGYTF.

The chain employs TRBV28 and TRBJ2-6, with D hard to call. The CDR3 has 15 amino acids. V shed 2 bases and J shed 0 bases, with 5 bases lying between them. The germline V gene has CDR1 MDHEN and CDR2 SYDVKM. CDR3 sequence reads: CASSLTFSGANVLTF. For the CDR3, the DNA is TGTGCCAGCAGTTTAACTTTCTCTGGGGCCAACGTCCTGACTTTC.

The chain uses TRBV5-1 and TRBJ1-1, with D possibly TRBD1 on 6 matching bases. V lost 4 bases, J lost 1 base, and 14 bases lay in between. CDR3 length: 15 amino acids. Germline loops: CDR1 SGHRS, CDR2 YFSETQ. This CDR3 is CASSPLTGRNTEAFF. CDR3 nucleotides: TGCGCCAGCAGCCCCTTGACAGGCCGGAACACTGAAGCTTTCTTT.

In this sample, this clone turned up once. The rearrangement uses TRBV2 and TRBJ1-2; no clear D gene. The CDR3 runs to 15 residues. V was cut by 2 bases and J by 0 bases, with 10 bases left in between. Germline assignment: CDR1 SNHLY and CDR2 FYNNEI. In nucleotides, the CDR3 is TGTGCCAGCAGTGAATCGGTTACAGCTAACTATGGCTACACCTTC. Its translation: CASSESVTANYGYTF.

The rearrangement joins TRBV28 to TRBJ2-3; 12 bases agree with TRBD2. This CDR3 is 15 amino acids long. From germline, CDR1 is MDHEN and CDR2 SYDVKM. Germline trimming cut 6 bases from V and 5 bases from J; bases unmatched to any gene: 6. The CDR3 here is CASRTSGSSVDTQYF. The DNA for the CDR3 is TGTGCCAGCAGGACTAGCGGGAGTAGCGTAGATACGCAGTATTTT.

The genes are TRBV19 and TRBJ2-1; perhaps TRBD2 as D (5 bases). Trimming took 6 bases from V and 0 from J, leaving 9 bases between them. The CDR3 sequence is 14 residues long. CDR1 LNHDA and CDR2 SQIVND come from the germline V gene (reference sequence). CDR3 sequence reads: CASRSGNSYNEQFF. The DNA of the CDR3 is TGTGCCAGTAGATCGGGGAACTCCTACAATGAGCAGTTCTTC. Looking up the rest from reference TRBV19 and TRBJ2-1 gives the full variable domain: DGGITQSPKYLFRKEGQNVTLSCEQNLNHDAMYWYRQDPGQGLRLIYYSQIVNDFQKGDIAEGYSVSREKKESFPLTVTSAQKNPTAFYLCASRSGNSYNEQFFGPGTRLTVL.

The V and J genes are TRBV7-8 and TRBJ2-1; a weak D match, TRBD2 (6 bases). This CDR3 is 12 amino acids long. CDR1 is SGHVS and CDR2 is FQNEAQ in the germline V gene. Trimming removed 5 bases at V and 7 bases at J, with 9 bases between. The CDR3 here is CASSLRGNEQFF. CDR3 nucleotides: TGTGCCAGCAGCCTCCGGGGGAATGAGCAGTTCTTC.